Each of the 31 T cell receptor beta chains below was sequenced from the same sample in a study of T cells in narcolepsy (dated by TCRdb to the late 2010s). The receptor library was made with the immunoSEQ multiplex PCR assay. TCRdb took over this immuneACCESS table, retaining in-frame rearrangements with V and J assigned. Such tables are incomplete; in checked studies, under half of the missing clones stem from an unresolved V gene, and the remainder is unexplained. Present in this sample are tens of thousands of clones, about 83% of which were seen just once. Around 0.85% of the sample belongs to the ten largest clones. Material for sequencing was CD45RA- memory CD4+ T cells from PBMCs. The cell subset or site label on this specimen signifies: memory T cells sorted ex vivo from peripheral blood. The receptors were gathered from a human donor with narcolepsy.

The V call is TRBV9, the J call TRBJ2-3, with TRBD1 as a possible D gene (6 bases). V lost 4 bases to trimming and J lost 3 bases, with 18 bases between them. The germline V gene encodes CDR1 SGDLS and CDR2 YYNGEE. The CDR3 loop spans 16 amino acids. The CDR3 reads CASSSLEGGTTDTQYF. The CDR3 DNA sequence: TGTGCCAGCAGCTCCCTAGAAGGGGGAACTACAGATACGCAGTATTTT.

The chain carries TRBV7-2 and TRBJ2-7; possibly TRBD2 for D (5 bases). This CDR3 spans 14 amino acids. Looked up from germline, CDR1 is SGHTA and CDR2 is FQGNSA. Trimming cost V 3 bases and J 3 bases, with 12 bases left between them. CDR3 residues: CASSFGGSLYEQYF. In DNA, the CDR3 is TGTGCCAGCAGCTTTGGTGGGAGCCTCTACGAGCAGTACTTC.

The chain is built from TRBV9 and TRBJ2-2, with TRBD2 matching over 11 bases. The junction had 9 bases not matched to a gene; V was cut back by 2 bases and J by 6 bases. Germline lookup yields CDR1 SGDLS and CDR2 YYNGEE. The CDR3 contains 17 residues. The CDR3 bases are TGTGCCAGCAGCGTGAATAGCGGGGGGGCCGCTCCCGGGGAGCTGTTTTTT. Its translation: CASSVNSGGAAPGELFF.

The rearrangement joins TRBV7-8 to TRBJ2-3; 9 bases are a match to TRBD2. Germline V gene lookup returns CDR1 SGHVS and CDR2 FQNEAQ. The CDR3 extends over 18 amino acids. V shed 5 bases, J shed 3 bases, and the junction held 15 bases outside the gene matches. The CDR3 is CASSPTGLALPNTDTQYF. CDR3 nucleotides: TGTGCCAGCAGCCCGACGGGACTAGCCCTCCCAAATACAGATACGCAGTATTTT.

The chain uses TRBV28 and TRBJ2-2, with 7 nucleotides matching TRBD1. This CDR3 region has 13 residues. Germline V gene data show CDR1 as MDHEN and CDR2 as SYDVKM. Unmatched junction bases numbered 5, after V lost 11 bases and J lost 2 bases. CDR3 bases: TGTGCCGGTGGGACAGCAAACACCGGGGAGCTGTTTTTT. Translating gives CAGGTANTGELFF.

On this clone itself: This specimen includes other DNA sequences encoding the same CDR3. The rearrangement joins TRBV5-1 to TRBJ2-4; possible D gene TRBD1, 6 bases. The length of the CDR3 is 14 residues. Germline lookup yields CDR1 SGHRS and CDR2 YFSETQ. V dropped 0 bases and J dropped 6 bases, with 10 bases sitting between them. CDR3 nucleotides: TGCGCCAGCAGCTTGGCCTCAGGGGCAAACATTCAGTACTTC. Its translation: CASSLASGANIQYF.

The CDR3 region has the DNA TGTGCCAGCAGTGATTTGGGGGTCCAGGACACTGAAGCTTTCTTT. Protein sequence: CASSDLGVQDTEAFF. The rearrangement uses TRBV2 and TRBJ1-1, with D possibly TRBD1 on 5 matching bases. There are 15 residues in the CDR3. Trimming took off 3 bases at V and 3 bases at J, with 14 bases between the two ends. The germline V gene has CDR1 SNHLY and CDR2 FYNNEI. The full variable domain, in which reference TRBV2 and TRBJ1-1 provide the parts outside the CDR3, is EPEVTQTPSHQVTQMGQEVILRCVPISNHLYFYWYRQILGQKVEFLVSFYNNEISEKSEIFDDQFSVERPDGSNFTLKIRSTKLEDSAMYFCASSDLGVQDTEAFFGQGTRLTVV.

This chain links TRBV7-9 with TRBJ2-1; D is possibly TRBD1 (7 bases). The germline gives CDR1 SEHNR, CDR2 FQNEAQ (reference sequence). The germline V and J ends were trimmed by 5 bases and 6 bases, with 17 bases remaining between them. This CDR3 region has 15 residues. The CDR3 loop reads CASSHRGPGGNEQFF. CDR3 nucleotides: TGTGCCAGCAGCCATCGGGGGCCAGGGGGCAATGAGCAGTTCTTC. The whole variable domain, filled in from reference TRBV7-9 and TRBJ2-1, reads DTGVSQNPRHKITKRGQNVTFRCDPISEHNRLYWYRQTLGQGPEFLTYFQNEAQLEKSRLLSDRFSAERPKGSFSTLEIQRTEQGDSAMYLCASSHRGPGGNEQFFGPGTRLTVL.

This clone turned up a few times. V usage is TRBV2 and J usage is TRBJ2-1; D perhaps matches TRBD1 (5 bases). CDR3 length: 15 amino acids. V lost 2 bases and J lost 3, with 11 bases in between. Germline V gene lookup returns CDR1 SNHLY and CDR2 FYNNEI. The DNA of the CDR3 is TGTGCCAGCAGTGAACAGGGCTTGAGCTACAATGAGCAGTTCTTC. This encodes CASSEQGLSYNEQFF. Full variable domain (rest looked up from reference TRBV2 and TRBJ2-1): EPEVTQTPSHQVTQMGQEVILRCVPISNHLYFYWYRQILGQKVEFLVSFYNNEISEKSEIFDDQFSVERPDGSNFTLKIRSTKLEDSAMYFCASSEQGLSYNEQFFGPGTRLTVL.

V is TRBV29-1 and J is TRBJ1-1; the D gene is possibly TRBD1 (5 bases). V dropped 7 bases and J dropped 1 base, with 19 bases sitting between them. Germline V gene data show CDR1 as SQVTM and CDR2 as ANQGSEA. This CDR3 spans 15 amino acids. The CDR3 is CSAVPLEGSNTEAFF. DNA of the CDR3: TGCAGCGCTGTTCCCTTGGAGGGGTCGAACACTGAAGCTTTCTTT.

The rearrangement joins TRBV5-1 to TRBJ1-2; perhaps TRBD1 as D (6 bases). V gave up 4 bases and J gave up 6 bases, with 19 bases separating them. The germline CDR1 and CDR2 sequences are SGHRS and YFSETQ. CDR3 length: 15 residues. The CDR3 DNA is TGCGCCAGCAGCCCGGAGGTGGGGGGCGCGAATGGCTACACCTTC. This gives the protein CASSPEVGGANGYTF. Based on the CDR3 plus reference TRBV5-1 and TRBJ1-2, the full variable domain is KAGVTQTPRYLIKTRGQQVTLSCSPISGHRSVSWYQQTPGQGLQFLFEYFSETQRNKGNFPGRFSGRQFSNSRSEMNVSTLELGDSALYLCASSPEVGGANGYTFGSGTRLTVV.

J is TRBJ2-3 and V is TRBV28; TRBD2 agrees at 7 bases. With V trimmed by 5 bases and J by 2 bases, 7 bases remained unmatched. The CDR3 is 15 amino acids. The germline V gene encodes CDR1 MDHEN and CDR2 SYDVKM. The CDR3 nucleotides are TGTGCCAGCAGTCCGCGACTAGCCCTCACAGATACGCAGTATTTT. Its protein is CASSPRLALTDTQYF.

V and J are TRBV10-3 and TRBJ1-1, with 9 bases that match TRBD1. The V gene end was trimmed by 6 bases and the J gene end by 1 base; junction bases not matched to a gene: 9. The germline V gene encodes CDR1 ENHRY and CDR2 SYGVKD. This CDR3 contains 16 residues. The CDR3 is CAIRPGTGNRNTEAFF. CDR3 bases: TGTGCCATCAGACCCGGGACAGGGAATCGGAACACTGAAGCTTTCTTT.

The chain combines TRBV7-9 with TRBJ1-1; unclear D gene. Germline V CDR1 and CDR2: SEHNR, FQNEAQ (reference sequence). Trimming removed 4 bases at V and 6 bases at J, with 6 bases between. CDR3 length: 11 amino acids. CDR3 sequence (DNA): TGTGCCAGCAGCTGGGGATCTGAAGCTTTCTTT. Its protein product is CASSWGSEAFF.

V usage is TRBV7-2 and J usage is TRBJ2-3; D gene uncertain. V gave up 4 bases and J gave up 2 bases, with 13 bases separating them. The V gene's germline CDR1 is SGHTA and CDR2 FQGNSA. This CDR3 has 15 residues. The CDR3 region has the DNA TGTGCCAGCAGCTCCTTGGGTAGATCCACAGATACGCAGTATTTT. Its protein is CASSSLGRSTDTQYF. Full variable domain (missing parts from reference TRBV7-2 and TRBJ2-3): GAGVSQSPSNKVTEKGKDVELRCDPISGHTALYWYRQSLGQGLEFLIYFQGNSAPDKSGLPSDRFSAERTGGSVSTLTIQRTQQEDSAVYLCASSSLGRSTDTQYFGPGTRLTVL.

The chain employs TRBV5-1 and TRBJ1-1; D is possibly TRBD1 (6 bases). Between the trimmed V and J ends, which lost 1 base and 4 bases, there was a span of 8 bases. Germline lookup yields CDR1 SGHRS and CDR2 YFSETQ. The CDR3 has 13 amino acids. CDR3 loop: CASSLRGGTEAFF. DNA for the CDR3: TGCGCCAGCAGCTTGAGGGGGGGCACTGAAGCTTTCTTT.

The rearrangement links TRBV18 to TRBJ1-1, with D possibly matching TRBD1 (5 bases). The CDR3 is 16 residues long. Germline CDR1 is KGHSH and CDR2 is LQKENI. V was trimmed by 3 bases and J by 1 base, leaving 15 bases between them. The CDR3 loop reads CASSPTWGGQNTEAFF. The CDR3 nucleotides are TGTGCCAGCTCACCGACGTGGGGGGGTCAGAACACTGAAGCTTTCTTT.

V gene TRBV19 combines with J gene TRBJ2-1; 12 bases align to TRBD1. Germline values: CDR1 LNHDA, CDR2 SQIVND (reference sequence). V lost 3 bases to trimming and J lost 8 bases; unmatched junction nucleotides: 5. This CDR3 region has 15 residues. For the CDR3, the DNA is TGTGCCAGTAGTATGCCGGGACAGGGGGCCCATGAGCAGTTCTTC. As protein: CASSMPGQGAHEQFF.

The V gene is TRBV11-2, the J gene TRBJ1-2, with 7 nucleotides matching TRBD1. The CDR3 sequence is 18 residues long. V was clipped by 5 bases and J by 8 bases; unmatched bases: 23. Germline assignment: CDR1 SGHAT and CDR2 FQNNGV. Here the CDR3 DNA reads TGTGCCAGCAGCCCAATACTTCGGGGGGACAGTCAATCGTGGGGCTACACCTTC. Its protein product is CASSPILRGDSQSWGYTF.

The genes are TRBV7-3 and TRBJ1-5, with 9 bases that match TRBD1. The CDR3 contains 17 residues. Germline CDR1 is SGHTA and CDR2 is FQGTGA. Unmatched junction bases numbered 14, after V lost 5 bases and J lost 6 bases. CDR3 in DNA: TGTGCCAGCAGCCCGCCAGGACAGGGGTTTTTGGGTCAGCCCCAGCATTTT. The encoded protein is CASSPPGQGFLGQPQHF.

As to this clone: Other DNA sequences in the sample encode the same CDR3. The V gene is TRBV4-1, the J gene TRBJ2-5; possible D gene TRBD2, 7 bases. Trimming cost V 3 bases and J 2 bases, with 16 bases left between them. This CDR3 region has 16 residues. CDR1 is MGHRA and CDR2 is YSYEKL in the germline V gene. CDR3 in amino acids: CASSQEGGNFQETQYF. The CDR3 DNA is TGCGCCAGCAGCCAGGAGGGGGGGAACTTTCAAGAGACCCAGTACTTC.

V is TRBV5-8 and J is TRBJ1-5, with D perhaps matching TRBD1 (6 bases). Trimming cost V 4 bases and J 2 bases, with 13 bases left between them. The CDR3 is 15 amino acids. Germline V gene lookup returns CDR1 SGHTS and CDR2 YDEGEE. DNA for the CDR3: TGTGCCAGCAGCCCGACCCCAGGGGGCAATCAGCCCCAGCATTTT. Encoded protein: CASSPTPGGNQPQHF.

V and J are TRBV2 and TRBJ2-1; TRBD2 matches 10 bases. The CDR3 has 17 amino acids. From germline, CDR1 is SNHLY and CDR2 FYNNEI. V dropped 7 bases and J dropped 2; count of bases not matched to a gene: 11. Here the CDR3 reads CASKGASGGATYNEQFF. DNA of the CDR3: TGTGCCAGCAAGGGGGCTAGCGGGGGAGCTACCTACAATGAGCAGTTCTTC.

The V and J genes are TRBV29-1 and TRBJ2-7, with D tentatively TRBD2 (5 bases). The CDR3 is 11 residues long. V lost 5 bases to trimming and J lost 7 bases, with 12 bases between them. CDR1 SQVTM and CDR2 ANQGSEA come from the germline V gene. For the CDR3, the DNA is TGCAGCGTTCACAGCTCGGGGGAGCAGTACTTC. Residues: CSVHSSGEQYF.

The genes are TRBV11-3 and TRBJ2-5; D remains unclear. The end of the DNA fits TRBJ2-7 better, so the J call may be wrong. This CDR3 has 12 residues. Germline values: CDR1 SGHNT, CDR2 YENEEA. The CDR3 DNA reads TGTGCCAGCAGCTTAGACGAGTACGAGCAGTACTTC. This encodes CASSLDEYEQYF.

V usage is TRBV6-6 and J usage is TRBJ2-1; 8 nucleotides match TRBD1. The V gene end was trimmed by 2 bases and the J gene end by 10 bases; junction bases not matched to a gene: 10. Germline lookup yields CDR1 MNHNY and CDR2 SVGAGI (reference sequence). The CDR3 has 15 amino acids. CDR3 sequence: CASSYPGTGSPEQFF. CDR3 nucleotide sequence: TGTGCCAGCAGTTACCCCGGGACAGGCTCGCCCGAGCAGTTCTTC.

CDR3 in DNA: TGTGCCAGCAGTTACGCGCGAGACAGTCCCTACGAGCAGTACTTC. It specifies CASSYARDSPYEQYF. This chain links TRBV6-6 with TRBJ2-7; a possible D gene is TRBD1 (5 bases). CDR3 length equals 15 residues. Germline V gene lookup returns CDR1 MNHNY and CDR2 SVGAGI (reference sequence). V shed 2 bases and J shed 2 bases, with 13 bases lying between them.

The J gene is TRBJ2-4, the V gene TRBV7-9, with a tentative D call TRBD1 (5 bases). Trimming pared 5 bases from V and 0 bases from J, leaving 14 bases between. This CDR3 has 16 residues. Germline V gives CDR1 SEHNR, CDR2 FQNEAQ (reference sequence). CDR3 coding DNA: TGTGCCAGCAGCCTTGGACAAATGCTAGCCAAAAACATTCAGTACTTC. Translated: CASSLGQMLAKNIQYF.

The chain employs TRBV19 and TRBJ1-2; maybe TRBD1 (6 bases). V was trimmed by 7 bases and J by 4 bases, leaving 13 bases between them. In germline, CDR1 is LNHDA, CDR2 SQIVND (reference sequence). The CDR3 extends over 13 amino acids. The CDR3 protein is CASNQQGPYGYTF. For the CDR3, the DNA is TGTGCCAGTAACCAACAGGGTCCCTATGGCTACACCTTC.

This clone has a handful of counts. The chain joins TRBV7-6 to TRBJ2-2; 9 bases match TRBD1. CDR3 length: 18 amino acids. CDR1 and CDR2 (germline): SGHVS, FNYEAQ. Losses at the gene ends were 5 bases for V and 6 bases for J; bases not matched to a gene: 16. The CDR3 coding sequence is TGTGCCAGCAGCCAACAAGCCTCCGGGACAGGGTCGTCCGGGGAGCTGTTTTTT. Translating gives CASSQQASGTGSSGELFF.

This clone was counted a few times. The chain employs TRBV10-3 and TRBJ2-7; TRBD2 matches at 8 bases. Germline trimming cut 6 bases from V and 4 bases from J; bases unmatched to any gene: 8. Looked up from germline, CDR1 is ENHRY and CDR2 is SYGVKD. The CDR3 covers 14 residues. Here the CDR3 DNA reads TGTGCCATCAGCCCCGCGGGGGGAGGGTACGAGCAGTACTTC. Translated: CAISPAGGGYEQYF.